One and the same sample provided the 3 T cell receptor beta chains below, sequenced in a study of human T cells and chemical hapten exposure (dated by TCRdb to the early 2020s). Total RNA was isolated from unfractionated whole blood collected in Tempus Blood RNA tubes. Libraries were constructed by 5' RACE. The run used an Illumina MiSeq. The public reads were quality trimmed at Q25 with fastp and then assembled into clones with MiXCR by TCRdb, keeping productive beta chains. Rows are combined by CDR3 protein, so each entry shows the most common genes and DNA. For this sample the table gives about 140,000 distinct CDR3 sequences, of which around 4.1% were detected only once. The ten largest account for more than 1.2% of the sample. These receptors all stem from a female donor in good health.

In its sample, this clonotype was seen many times. The V call is TRBV7-8, the J call TRBJ2-1; 7 nucleotides agree with TRBD1. The CDR3 runs 15 residues. V dropped 9 bases and J dropped 0; count of bases not matched to a gene: 8. The germline V gene encodes CDR1 SGHVS and CDR2 FQNEAQ. The DNA of the CDR3 is TGTGCCAGTCGGGGACAGCCGAGCTCCTACAATGAGCAGTTCTTC. Protein: CASRGQPSSYNEQFF. Complete variable domain (other parts from reference TRBV7-8 and TRBJ2-1): GAGVSQSPRYKVAKRGQDVALRCDPISGHVSLFWYQQALGQGPEFLTYFQNEAQLDKSGLPSDRFFAERPEGSVSTLKIQRTQQEDSAVYLCASRGQPSSYNEQFFGPGTRLTVL.

This clonotype was observed many times. This chain uses TRBV7-3 with TRBJ2-1; D is possibly TRBD1 (5 bases). CDR1 is SGHTA and CDR2 is FQGTGA in the germline V gene. V gave up 3 bases and J gave up 14 bases, with 17 bases separating them. This CDR3 comprises 13 residues. As DNA, the CDR3 is TGTGCCAGCAGCTTGGGGCGAGATGGGTTGAAGTTCTTC. It is translated as CASSLGRDGLKFF. Drawing the rest from reference TRBV7-3 and TRBJ2-1, the complete variable domain is GAGVSQTPSNKVTEKGKYVELRCDPISGHTALYWYRQSLGQGPEFLIYFQGTGAADDSGLPNDRFFAVRPEGSVSTLKIQRTERGDSAVYLCASSLGRDGLKFFGPGTRLTVL.

This clonotype has ten or more counts. The CDR3 DNA reads TGTGCCAGCAGTGAATTACCGACAGACACTGAAGCTTTCTTT. Protein: CASSELPTDTEAFF. The chain has TRBV2 and TRBJ1-1; weak D call: TRBD1 (5 bases). V lost 2 bases, J lost 3 bases, and 10 bases lay in between. The CDR3 consists of 14 residues. Per the germline V gene, CDR1 is SNHLY and CDR2 is FYNNEI.